The present entry profiles one T cell receptor beta chain with its context. Its antigen is currently unknown. Quantitative 5'-RACE with molecular barcodes was used to make the TCR beta libraries. TCRdb called the 5' RACE reads again in MiXCR, with one record for every CDR3 protein. The sample has fewer than 750,000 distinct CDR3 sequences; around 19% are singletons. The record originates from a study of CD8 T cells in ankylosing spondylitis. Study-level findings and limits: In peripheral blood, disease-linked CD8+ clones occurred at relatively low frequencies. Reportedly, significant enrichment of disease-linked clones occurred in matched ankylosing spondylitis synovial fluid. Past studies reported some motif variants in reactive arthritis synovial fluid and blood. Seemingly distinctive of ankylosing spondylitis blood was a TCR beta motif formed by eight highly homologous variants.

From germline, CDR1 is PRHDT and CDR2 FYEKMQ (reference sequence). The CDR3 sequence is 17 residues long. J gave up 4 bases and V 2 bases, and 7 bases lay outside the gene matches. What was sequenced was blood, either unsorted or a sorted T cell fraction (not recorded which). This sequence originates from a male donor with ankylosing spondylitis. The V gene is TRBV13, the J gene TRBJ2-2; the match to TRBD2 covers 10 bases. CDR3 sequence (DNA): TGTGCCAGCAGCTTATTTCTAGCGGGGGCCATCACCGGGGAGCTGTTTTTT. It is translated as CASSLFLAGAITGELFF. Based on the CDR3 plus reference TRBV13 and TRBJ2-2, the full variable domain is AAGVIQSPRHLIKEKRETATLKCYPIPRHDTVYWYQQGPGQDPQFLISFYEKMQSDKGSIPDRFSAQQFSDYHSELNMSSLELGDSALYFCASSLFLAGAITGELFFGEGSRLTVL.